This T cell receptor beta chain was identified during a study of blood T cell repertoires in COVID-19 (dated by TCRdb to about 2020). Background on the whole study: The collaborator samples originated in the United States, Italy and Spain and spanned the acute and convalescent phases of COVID-19. The prospective study material was composed of cDNA or gDNA derived from T cells, B-cell-depleted T cells, or PBMCs. A freely available public database, intended as a resource for researchers studying the immune response to SARS-CoV-2, is where the repertoires were released. The samples were drawn from the first 160 participants of the ongoing ImmuneRACE study and from over 950 subjects provided by 6 global collaborators. Sample metadata almost always included a de-identified subject ID, COVID-19 status, age in years and sex. Deeply sampled blood TCRbeta repertoires from subjects exposed to, actively infected with, or recovered from COVID-19 were included in the dataset. Where HLA class I and class II types were available, the types were taken from metadata supplied by the sample provider, not from assay-based typing.

Each collaborating institution followed its own protocols to collect whole blood in K2EDTA tubes. For TCRbeta analysis, collaborator samples were shipped as frozen whole blood, as isolated PBMCs, or as DNA extracted from either sample type. Here is what the overall study found, with its caveats: How much clinical and demographic metadata was included differed by source and by participant, and the metadata was provided uncurated.

The immunoSEQ Assay, a bias-controlled multiplex PCR, was used to amplify TCRbeta CDR3 regions from genomic DNA. The paper's data handling went like this. Within the assay, amplification of reference gene primers was used to estimate how many nucleated cells each sample contained. To quantify the absolute abundance of each unique TCRbeta CDR3 rearrangement, sequence reads were collapsed and filtered. For each sample, productive Simpson clonality was calculated by taking the square root of Simpson's diversity index across productive rearrangements. TCRdb took this table from immuneACCESS and kept in-frame rearrangements with V and J called. Such tables lack part of the clones; where checked against another copy, unresolved V genes explain under half of the gap, and the rest is unexplained. D and trimming come from the DNA, and the V and J calls and clone size come from that table. Within this sample are 80,000 or so clones, with 70% to 80% of them counted one time only. The ten largest make up more than 5% of the sample.

V is shortened by 2 bases, J by 12 bases, and the region joining them spans 14 bases. CDR1 and CDR2 (MNHNS, SASEGT) derive from the germline V gene. The CDR3 sequence holds 12 residues, the cysteine and phenylalanine included. Only CDR3 DNA is held: 36 bases, read in frame from base 1. Regarding this clone: Its antigen is unknown. No base quality values were provided; no much bigger clone lies one nucleotide off.

The clonotype was recovered from a man aged 50 or older with active or convalescent COVID-19. Sequencing was done on a sample of peripheral blood. The chain is assembled from TRBV6-1 and TRBJ2-7, with TRBD1 tentatively as D gene (5 bases match). The CDR3 has the sequence CASSELVTAWYF. In nucleotides, the sequence is TGTGCCAGCAGTGAATTGGTGACAGCATGGTACTTC.